Described below is a single TCR beta chain sequence and its context. Participant reports of clinical history set cohort assignment. Sequenced by immunoSEQ multiplex PCR; TCRdb stores in-frame clones only, minus some. Altogether around 250,000 clones are present, 90% to 95% being singletons, with the ten largest covering 1% to 1.5%. These data are taken from a study of blood T cell repertoires in COVID-19. Germline V gives CDR1 LGHDT, CDR2 YNNKEL (reference sequence). The CDR3 totals 15 residues. J was trimmed by 5 bases and V by 4 bases; bases with no gene match: 4. This receptor was taken from a human donor in a cohort exposed to, infected with or recovered from COVID-19 (not recorded which). The donor label of this sample is uncertain. The V call is TRBV3-1 (or the pseudogene TRBV3-2), the J call TRBJ2-1; TRBD1 matches at 11 bases. The sample comprised PBMCs or T cells enriched from blood (not recorded which). The CDR3 here is CASSPGQGENNEQFF. The DNA of the CDR3 is TGTGCCAGCAGCCCGGGACAGGGGGAAAACAATGAGCAGTTCTTC.